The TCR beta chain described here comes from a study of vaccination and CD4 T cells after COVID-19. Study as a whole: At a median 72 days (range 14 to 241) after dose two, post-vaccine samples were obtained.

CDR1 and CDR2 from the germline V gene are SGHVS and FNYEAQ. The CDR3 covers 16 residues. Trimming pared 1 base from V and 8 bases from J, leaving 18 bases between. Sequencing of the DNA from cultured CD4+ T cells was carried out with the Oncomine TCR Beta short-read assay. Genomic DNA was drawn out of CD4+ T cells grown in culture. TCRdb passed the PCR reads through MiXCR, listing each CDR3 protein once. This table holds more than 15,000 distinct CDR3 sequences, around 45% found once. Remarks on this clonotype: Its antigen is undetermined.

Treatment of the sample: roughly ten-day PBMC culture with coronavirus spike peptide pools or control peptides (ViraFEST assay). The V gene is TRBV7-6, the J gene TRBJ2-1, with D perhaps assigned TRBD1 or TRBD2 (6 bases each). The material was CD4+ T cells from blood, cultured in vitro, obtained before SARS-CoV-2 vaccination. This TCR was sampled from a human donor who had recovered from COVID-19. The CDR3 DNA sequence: TGTGCCAGCAGCTTAGTTACGGGGGCCGGGGGTTATGAGCAGTTCTTC. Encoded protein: CASSLVTGAGGYEQFF. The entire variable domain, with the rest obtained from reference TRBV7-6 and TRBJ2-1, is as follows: GAGVSQSPRYKVTKRGQDVALRCDPISGHVSLYWYRQALGQGPEFLTYFNYEAQQDKSGLPNDRFSAERPEGSISTLTIQRTEQRDSAMYRCASSLVTGAGGYEQFFGPGTRLTVL.